Below are 26 T cell receptor beta chains sequenced from a single sample in a study of cytomegalovirus exposure and HLA in healthy donors. The PCR ran on 60 Vbeta and 13 Jbeta primers. Here immunoSEQ multiplex PCR was the method, and the copy in TCRdb shows in-frame clones only, minus some. The table shows 100,000 to 150,000 clones, with around 78% occurring only once. Sequenced sample: PBMCs. The source is a man aged 50 or older in good health and CMV-seronegative.

V gene TRBV6-5 combines with J gene TRBJ1-1; weak D call: TRBD1 (6 bases). From germline, CDR1 is MNHEY and CDR2 SVGAGI. Trimming left V 5 bases short and J 7 bases short, with 14 bases between. The CDR3 sequence is 13 residues long. As DNA, the CDR3 is TGTGCCAGCAGTGCCTCAGGGGCTCTTGAAGCTTTCTTT. Its translation: CASSASGALEAFF.

The V gene is TRBV19, the J gene TRBJ2-5, with 7 bases that match TRBD2. V was clipped by 4 bases and J by 5 bases; unmatched bases: 13. There are 16 residues in the CDR3. Per the germline V gene, CDR1 is LNHDA and CDR2 is SQIVND (reference sequence). The CDR3 region is CASSRGGSVSGETQYF. In DNA, the CDR3 is TGTGCCAGTAGTAGGGGGGGTTCAGTAAGTGGCGAGACCCAGTACTTC.

The chain carries TRBV5-1 and TRBJ1-2, with TRBD1 matching 7 bases. Germline V gene lookup returns CDR1 SGHRS and CDR2 YFSETQ. Trimming took 4 bases from V and 7 from J; bases not matched to a gene: 10. The CDR3 totals 14 residues. The CDR3 spells CASSPTRDSGGYTF. CDR3 nucleotides: TGCGCCAGCAGCCCCACCCGGGACAGCGGTGGCTACACCTTC.

The rearrangement uses TRBV11-2 and TRBJ2-1; weak D call: TRBD2 (5 bases). V lost 0 bases and J 0 bases, leaving 15 bases between the germline ends. This CDR3 comprises 18 residues. Looked up from germline, CDR1 is SGHAT and CDR2 is FQNNGV. The CDR3 region is CASSLDYLGVNSYNEQFF. The CDR3 coding sequence is TGTGCCAGCAGCTTAGATTACCTCGGGGTCAACTCCTACAATGAGCAGTTCTTC.

This clone was observed once. Germline and junction disagree at one end, which may indicate a read error. The chain is built from TRBV15 and TRBJ1-4; perhaps TRBD1 as D (5 bases). Per germline, CDR1 LNHNV and CDR2 YYDKDF (reference sequence). This CDR3 has 17 amino acids. CDR3 in amino acids: CATGRAIGTSTNEKLFF. CDR3 bases: TGTGCCACCGGCAGAGCGATCGGGACTTCAACTAATGAAAAACTGTTTTTT.

There are a few counts of this clone. The CDR3 loop is CASNRQGANSPLHF. The DNA for the CDR3 is TGTGCCAGCAACCGACAGGGGGCGAATTCACCCCTCCACTTT. The J gene is TRBJ1-6, the V gene TRBV2; 10 bases fit TRBD1. Germline V CDR1 and CDR2: SNHLY, FYNNEI. The V and J ends lost 7 bases and 7 bases, in that order; junction bases with no gene match: 4. The CDR3 sequence is 14 residues long.

The chain employs TRBV5-4 and TRBJ1-2; no clear D. The CDR3 extends over 15 amino acids. Germline CDR1 SGHNT, CDR2 YYREEE (reference sequence). V shed 0 bases and J shed 0 bases, with 9 bases lying between them. The CDR3 DNA sequence: TGTGCCAGCAGCTTGGATCCAGAGGCTAACTATGGCTACACCTTC. Residues: CASSLDPEANYGYTF.

This clone was seen a few times. The genes are TRBV9 and TRBJ2-7; D ambiguous. V shed 0 bases and J shed 2 bases, with 9 bases lying between them. The CDR3 has 14 residues. CDR1 is SGDLS and CDR2 is YYNGEE in the germline V gene. CDR3 protein: CASSVGHRTYEQYF. Written as DNA, the CDR3 is TGTGCCAGCAGCGTAGGGCACAGAACCTACGAGCAGTACTTC.

This chain connects TRBV7-2 to TRBJ2-1; 8 nucleotides line up with TRBD2. The junction had 8 bases not matched to a gene; V was cut back by 5 bases and J by 5 bases. CDR1 and CDR2 (germline): SGHTA, FQGNSA. CDR3 length: 15 amino acids. CDR3 residues: CASSAGGSRHNEQFF. CDR3 bases: TGTGCCAGCAGCGCGGGGGGTAGCAGACACAATGAGCAGTTCTTC.

This chain uses TRBV20-1 with TRBJ1-2; unclear D gene. Trimming took 0 bases from V and 8 from J, leaving 4 bases between them. Germline CDR1 and CDR2: DFQATT and SNEGSKA (reference sequence). This CDR3 spans 10 amino acids. The CDR3 sequence: CSARDEGYTF. The CDR3 DNA is TGCAGTGCTAGAGATGAGGGCTACACCTTC.

This rearrangement joins TRBV5-1 to TRBJ1-2, with 9 positions matching TRBD1. Looked up from germline, CDR1 is SGHRS and CDR2 is YFSETQ. J was trimmed by 6 bases and V by 3 bases; bases with no gene match: 9. The CDR3 runs to 15 residues. In nucleotides, the CDR3 is TGCGCCAGCAGCTGGGACACCGGGACAGGGAATGGCTACACCTTC. The encoded protein is CASSWDTGTGNGYTF.

This chain connects TRBV25-1 to TRBJ2-6, with unresolved D. Trimming cost V 8 bases and J 1 base, with 12 bases left between them. Germline V gene lookup returns CDR1 MGHDK and CDR2 SYGVNS. The CDR3 spans 15 residues. In nucleotides, the CDR3 is TGTGCCAGCGCAGGCGACAAATCTGGGGCCAACGTCCTGACTTTC. Protein product: CASAGDKSGANVLTF.

The rearrangement joins TRBV10-3 to TRBJ1-2, with D perhaps matching TRBD1 (6 bases). Per germline, CDR1 ENHRY and CDR2 SYGVKD. The CDR3 contains 14 residues. Trimming pared 0 bases from V and 4 bases from J, leaving 9 bases between. CDR3 sequence (DNA): TGTGCCATCAGTGAGTCGGACAGCAGCTATGGCTACACCTTC. Translated: CAISESDSSYGYTF.

The chain recombines TRBV5-5 with TRBJ2-3, with 8 bases fitting TRBD1. CDR3 length equals 16 residues. Per the germline V gene, CDR1 is SGHKS and CDR2 is YYEKEE (reference sequence). The ends lost 0 bases at V and 2 bases at J; junction bases unmatched: 5. The CDR3 nucleotides are TGTGCCAGCAGCTTGGGGGGACAGGCGAACACAGATACGCAGTATTTT. Its protein product is CASSLGGQANTDTQYF.

The chain uses TRBV28 and TRBJ1-1; D is unresolved. The germline CDR1 and CDR2 sequences are MDHEN and SYDVKM. The CDR3 spans 11 residues. Trimming shortened V by 8 bases and J by 4 bases, and 8 bases separated the two germline ends. The CDR3 loop is CASSSPTEAFF. Written as DNA, the CDR3 is TGTGCCAGCTCGAGTCCCACTGAAGCTTTCTTT.

V gene TRBV6-1 combines with J gene TRBJ1-1; D gene ambiguous. This CDR3 region has 13 residues. The germline gives CDR1 MNHNS, CDR2 SASEGT. Trimming removed 4 bases at V and 3 bases at J, with 9 bases between. CDR3 bases: TGTGCCAGCAGTGTTCGGTTGGACACTGAAGCTTTCTTT. Amino acids: CASSVRLDTEAFF.

V gene TRBV10-3 combines with J gene TRBJ1-2, with D unresolved. This CDR3 has 16 residues. The V end lost 2 bases, the J end lost 2 bases, and 15 bases lay between the germline ends. Germline CDR1 is ENHRY and CDR2 is SYGVKD. The CDR3 bases are TGTGCCATCAGTGAGGGAGTTCTGGTTTCAAACTATGGCTACACCTTC. Translated: CAISEGVLVSNYGYTF.

This clone was seen a handful of times. The CDR3 region has the DNA TGTGCCAGCAGCTTGGGGCAGGTGAACACCGGGGAGCTGTTTTTT. Its protein product is CASSLGQVNTGELFF. This chain links TRBV5-4 with TRBJ2-2; D not certain. V was shortened by 0 bases and J by 1 base, with 7 bases between the two germline ends. From germline, CDR1 is SGHNT and CDR2 YYREEE (reference sequence). This CDR3 has 15 amino acids.

The gene calls are TRBV6-1 and TRBJ1-1; TRBD1 might be the D (5 bases). Trimming removed 9 bases from V and 3 bases from J, with 14 bases in between. The germline CDR1 and CDR2 sequences are MNHNS and SASEGT. The CDR3 is made up of 13 amino acids. CDR3 amino acids: CASLARVDTEAFF. The CDR3 DNA reads TGTGCCAGTCTCGCCAGGGTTGACACTGAAGCTTTCTTT.

The genes are TRBV28 and TRBJ1-3; D perhaps matches TRBD1 (6 bases). The germline V and J ends were trimmed by 5 bases and 0 bases, with 14 bases remaining between them. Germline CDR1 reads MDHEN; CDR2 reads SYDVKM. This CDR3 region has 16 residues. CDR3 nucleotides: TGTGCCAGCAGTCCCTCGGCGGACAGCTCTGGAAACACCATATATTTT. This translates into CASSPSADSSGNTIYF.

This clone was observed a single time. This chain uses TRBV7-2 with TRBJ2-7, with 9 bases identical to TRBD1. The J segment lost 3 bases and the V segment lost 5 bases, leaving 8 bases of the junction unmatched. The CDR3 runs 15 residues. Germline values: CDR1 SGHTA, CDR2 FQGNSA. CDR3 sequence: CASSQGQGSDYEQYF. The CDR3 nucleotides read TGTGCCAGCAGCCAGGGACAGGGTTCCGACTACGAGCAGTACTTC.

This clone was counted a few times. The chain uses TRBV6-1 and TRBJ1-2, with D possibly being TRBD1 (6 bases). The V end was cut by 7 bases, the J end by 3 bases, with 18 bases between. Per germline, CDR1 MNHNS and CDR2 SASEGT. The CDR3 totals 15 residues. The CDR3 nucleotides are TGTGCCAGCACCCAAAGGGGGGGATCGGACTATGGCTACACCTTC. Translation gives CASTQRGGSDYGYTF.

This chain links TRBV29-1 with TRBJ2-7; TRBD1 or TRBD2 may be the D gene (5 bases each). V shed 6 bases and J shed 3 bases, with 15 bases lying between them. The CDR3 is 13 residues long. CDR1 SQVTM and CDR2 ANQGSEA come from the germline V gene. The CDR3 protein is CSVPRLGGYEQYV. The CDR3 region has the DNA TGCAGCGTCCCCCGTCTTGGGGGCTACGAGCAGTACGTC.

The rearrangement uses TRBV30 and TRBJ2-5; no clear D. Deletions cut 2 bases from V and 3 bases from J, with 7 bases between. In germline, CDR1 is GTSNPN, CDR2 SVGIG (reference sequence). This CDR3 comprises 12 residues. Here the CDR3 reads CAWSSTKETQYF. The CDR3 DNA reads as TGTGCCTGGAGTTCAACTAAAGAGACCCAGTACTTC.

The chain combines TRBV2 with TRBJ1-2, with TRBD1 matching over 7 bases. The CDR3 totals 12 residues. The ends lost 6 bases at V and 8 bases at J; junction bases unmatched: 6. Germline CDR1 and CDR2: SNHLY and FYNNEI. This CDR3 is CASREQGQGYTF. The CDR3 DNA is TGTGCCAGCAGGGAACAGGGGCAGGGCTACACCTTC. The whole variable domain, filled in from reference TRBV2 and TRBJ1-2, reads EPEVTQTPSHQVTQMGQEVILRCVPISNHLYFYWYRQILGQKVEFLVSFYNNEISEKSEIFDDQFSVERPDGSNFTLKIRSTKLEDSAMYFCASREQGQGYTFGSGTRLTVV.

V and J are TRBV4-2 and TRBJ1-3; TRBD1 matches 7 bases. With 2 bases clipped from V and 4 bases from J, the junction kept 8 bases outside the gene matches. The germline V gene has CDR1 LGHNA and CDR2 YNFKEQ. The CDR3 runs 16 residues. This CDR3 is CASSQIKGQYGNTIYF. CDR3 coding DNA: TGTGCCAGCAGCCAAATAAAGGGACAGTACGGAAACACCATATATTTT.